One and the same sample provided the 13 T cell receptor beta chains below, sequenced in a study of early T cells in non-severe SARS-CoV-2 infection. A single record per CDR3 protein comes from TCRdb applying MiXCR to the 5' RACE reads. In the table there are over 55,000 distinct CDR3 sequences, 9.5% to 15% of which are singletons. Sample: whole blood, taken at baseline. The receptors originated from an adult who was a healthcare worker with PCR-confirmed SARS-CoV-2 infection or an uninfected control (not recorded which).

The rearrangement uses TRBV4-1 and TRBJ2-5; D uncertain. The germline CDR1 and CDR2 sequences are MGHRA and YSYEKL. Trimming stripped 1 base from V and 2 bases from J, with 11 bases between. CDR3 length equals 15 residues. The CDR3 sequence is CASSQAPGRQETQYF. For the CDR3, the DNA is TGCGCCAGCAGCCAAGCGCCGGGCCGACAAGAGACCCAGTACTTC.

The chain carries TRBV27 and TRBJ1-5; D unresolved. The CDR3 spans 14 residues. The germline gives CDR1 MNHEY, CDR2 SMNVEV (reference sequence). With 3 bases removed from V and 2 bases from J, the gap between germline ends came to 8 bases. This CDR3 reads CASSLVWGNQPQHF. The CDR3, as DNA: TGTGCCAGCAGTTTGGTATGGGGCAATCAGCCCCAGCATTTT.

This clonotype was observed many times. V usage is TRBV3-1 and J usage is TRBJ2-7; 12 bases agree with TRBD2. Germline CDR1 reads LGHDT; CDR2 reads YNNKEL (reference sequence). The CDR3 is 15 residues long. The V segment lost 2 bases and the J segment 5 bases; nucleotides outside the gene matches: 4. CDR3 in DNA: TGTGCCAGCAGCCAAAGACTAGCGGGGGAAGACGAGCAGTACTTC. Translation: CASSQRLAGEDEQYF.

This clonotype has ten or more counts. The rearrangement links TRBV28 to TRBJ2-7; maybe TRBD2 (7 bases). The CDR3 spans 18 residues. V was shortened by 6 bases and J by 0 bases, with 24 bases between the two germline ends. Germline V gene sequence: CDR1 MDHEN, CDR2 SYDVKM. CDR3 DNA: TGTGCCAGCAGCCAACCCCCGCTGGGGGGGCTGTACTCCTACGAGCAGTACTTC. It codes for CASSQPPLGGLYSYEQYF. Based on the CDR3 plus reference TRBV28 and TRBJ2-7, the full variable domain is DVKVTQSSRYLVKRTGEKVFLECVQDMDHENMFWYRQDPGLGLRLIYFSYDVKMKEKGDIPEGYSVSREKKERFSLILESASTNQTSMYLCASSQPPLGGLYSYEQYFGPGTRLTVT.

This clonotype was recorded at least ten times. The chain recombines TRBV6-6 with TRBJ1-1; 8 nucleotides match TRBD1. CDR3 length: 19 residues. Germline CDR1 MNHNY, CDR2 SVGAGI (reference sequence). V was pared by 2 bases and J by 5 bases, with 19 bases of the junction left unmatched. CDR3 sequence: CASSYLLQGAKSGETEAFF. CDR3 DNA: TGTGCCAGCAGTTACCTCCTTCAGGGGGCGAAAAGTGGGGAGACTGAAGCTTTCTTT.

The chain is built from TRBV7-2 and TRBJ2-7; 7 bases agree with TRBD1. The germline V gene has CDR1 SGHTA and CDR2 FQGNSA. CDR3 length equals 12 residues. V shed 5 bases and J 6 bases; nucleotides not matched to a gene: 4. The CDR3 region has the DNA TGTGCCAGCAGCCCGGGACAGCGCGAGCAGTACTTC. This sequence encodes CASSPGQREQYF.

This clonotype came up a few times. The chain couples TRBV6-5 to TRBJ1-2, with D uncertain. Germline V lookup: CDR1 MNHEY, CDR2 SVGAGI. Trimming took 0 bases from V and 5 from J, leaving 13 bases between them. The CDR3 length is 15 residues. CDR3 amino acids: CASSYSAGPLYGYTF. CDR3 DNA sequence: TGTGCCAGCAGTTACTCGGCAGGCCCACTTTATGGCTACACCTTC.

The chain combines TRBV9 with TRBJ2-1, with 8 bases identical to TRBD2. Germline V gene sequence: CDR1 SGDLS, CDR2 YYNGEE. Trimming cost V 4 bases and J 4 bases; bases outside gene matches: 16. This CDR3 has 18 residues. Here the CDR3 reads CASSQPATPGGVYNEQFF. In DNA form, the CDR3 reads TGTGCCAGCAGCCAACCAGCAACACCCGGGGGGGTGTACAATGAGCAGTTCTTC.

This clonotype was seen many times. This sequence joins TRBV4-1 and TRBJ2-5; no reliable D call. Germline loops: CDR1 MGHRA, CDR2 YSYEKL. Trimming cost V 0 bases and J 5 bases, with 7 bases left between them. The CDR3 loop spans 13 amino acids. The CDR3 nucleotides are TGCGCCAGCAGCCAAGATGGCGTGGAGACCCAGTACTTC. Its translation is CASSQDGVETQYF.

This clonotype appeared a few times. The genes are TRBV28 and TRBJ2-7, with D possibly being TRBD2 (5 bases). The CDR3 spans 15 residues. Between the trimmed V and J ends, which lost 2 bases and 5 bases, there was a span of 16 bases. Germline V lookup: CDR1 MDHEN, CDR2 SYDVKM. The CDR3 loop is CASSLTNKAGDEQYF. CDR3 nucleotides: TGTGCCAGCAGTTTAACAAACAAGGCCGGGGACGAGCAGTACTTC.

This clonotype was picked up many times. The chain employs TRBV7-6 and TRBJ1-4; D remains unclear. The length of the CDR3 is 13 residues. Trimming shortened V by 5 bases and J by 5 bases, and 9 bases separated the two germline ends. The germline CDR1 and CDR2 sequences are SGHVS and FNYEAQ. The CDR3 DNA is TGTGCCAGCAGCCGCGCGGGGAATGAAAAACTGTTTTTT. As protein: CASSRAGNEKLFF.

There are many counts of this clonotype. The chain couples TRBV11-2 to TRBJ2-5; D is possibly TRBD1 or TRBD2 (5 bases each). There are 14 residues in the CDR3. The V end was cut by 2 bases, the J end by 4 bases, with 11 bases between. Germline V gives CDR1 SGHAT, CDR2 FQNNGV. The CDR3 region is CASSLSRGRETQYF. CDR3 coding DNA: TGTGCCAGCAGCTTATCCCGGGGCCGAGAGACCCAGTACTTC.

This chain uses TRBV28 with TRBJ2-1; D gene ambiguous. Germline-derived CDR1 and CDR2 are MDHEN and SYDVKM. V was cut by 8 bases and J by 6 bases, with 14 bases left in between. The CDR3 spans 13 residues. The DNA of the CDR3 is TGTGCCAGCCTAGGACGGATCGCCAATGAGCAGTTCTTC. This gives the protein CASLGRIANEQFF.